This T cell receptor (beta chain) is from a study of cytomegalovirus exposure and HLA in healthy donors. About the study: The same platform as the approximately 730 first-cohort repertoires was used for the 90 to 150 validation repertoires, a later analysis reported. General observations from the study: Usually a TCR sequence was rare, but some public TCRs were found in many donors.

After removal of 0 bases from V and 7 bases from J, the junction contained 8 bases not matched to a gene. CDR3 size: 16 residues. Germline V CDR1 and CDR2: SGHNT, YYREEE (reference sequence). The donors belonged to the approximately 120-subject validation cohort, separate from the approximately 670-subject first cohort. The protocol was immunoSEQ multiplex PCR, while the TCRdb copy is restricted to in-frame clones and leaves out a portion. Of 250,000 to 300,000 clones listed, around 89% are singletons. As for this clone: As yet, its antigen is unknown.

This TCR was sampled from a woman aged 18-35 years in good health and CMV-seronegative. The sample consisted of PBMCs. The chain links TRBV5-4 to TRBJ2-1; 9 bases line up with TRBD2. The CDR3 DNA is TGTGCCAGCAGCTTGGATCCAGCGGGGGGCGGGAATGAGCAGTTCTTC. This codes for CASSLDPAGGGNEQFF.